These 23 T cell receptor beta chains were all obtained from the same sample, sequenced in a study of blood T cell repertoires in COVID-19. Repertoires were generated with immunoSEQ multiplex PCR, while TCRdb's copy carries only in-frame clones and drops some. The data show 180,000 or so clones, around 80% seen once. Sequencing used peripheral blood. Source of these receptors: a human donor with acute or convalescent COVID-19. The donor label of this sample is uncertain.

The chain has TRBV28 and TRBJ1-4, with 8 bases matching TRBD1. There are 11 residues in the CDR3. Trimming took 7 bases from V and 11 from J; bases not matched to a gene: 3. Germline V gene lookup returns CDR1 MDHEN and CDR2 SYDVKM. CDR3 sequence reads: CASTRTGKLFF. CDR3 coding DNA: TGTGCCAGCACCAGGACAGGGAAACTGTTTTTT.

This clone was counted only a few times. The J gene is TRBJ2-2, the V gene TRBV5-4; 10 positions agree with TRBD2. In germline, CDR1 is SGHNT, CDR2 YYREEE (reference sequence). The V segment lost 4 bases and the J segment 3 bases; nucleotides outside the gene matches: 3. The CDR3 runs 15 residues. In nucleotides, the CDR3 is TGTGCCAGCAGCGCTGGGACTAGCGACACCGGGGAGCTGTTTTTT. Its translation is CASSAGTSDTGELFF.

The rearrangement joins TRBV28 to TRBJ1-6, with D unclear. Germline V gene lookup returns CDR1 MDHEN and CDR2 SYDVKM. V gave up 3 bases and J gave up 9 bases, with 6 bases separating them. The CDR3 length is 12 residues. The CDR3 coding sequence is TGTGCCAGCAGTTTGGAGGGTTCACCCCTCCACTTT. It is translated as CASSLEGSPLHF.

The chain joins TRBV3-1 (or the pseudogene TRBV3-2) to TRBJ2-7; 8 nucleotides align to TRBD2. The CDR3 is 16 amino acids. From germline, CDR1 is LGHDT and CDR2 YNNKEL (reference sequence). The trim removed 4 bases at V and 2 bases at J, leaving 10 bases unmatched. The CDR3 protein is CASSLGGGRRAYEQYF. For the CDR3, the DNA is TGTGCCAGCAGCCTGGGGGGCGGGAGGAGGGCCTACGAGCAGTACTTC.

The chain links TRBV30 to TRBJ1-5; TRBD1 matches 7 bases. The CDR3 has 13 amino acids. V was clipped by 2 bases and J by 6 bases; unmatched bases: 4. Per germline, CDR1 GTSNPN and CDR2 SVGIG (reference sequence). The CDR3 region has the DNA TGTGCCTGGAGTCAGGGGGGAAGTCAGCCCCAGCATTTT. Protein product: CAWSQGGSQPQHF.

The V call is TRBV19, the J call TRBJ2-1; 8 bases match TRBD1. Trimming took 5 bases from V and 6 from J; bases not matched to a gene: 9. The CDR3 covers 15 residues. Germline values: CDR1 LNHDA, CDR2 SQIVND (reference sequence). CDR3 sequence: CASSSSDRVVNEQFF. CDR3 nucleotides: TGTGCCAGTAGTTCGTCGGACAGGGTTGTCAATGAGCAGTTCTTC.

This sequence joins TRBV30 and TRBJ1-2; 9 positions match TRBD1. The CDR3 is made up of 16 amino acids. The junction had 11 bases not matched to a gene; V was cut back by 2 bases and J by 4 bases. Germline CDR1 is GTSNPN and CDR2 is SVGIG (reference sequence). In DNA, the CDR3 is TGTGCCTGGAGTCTGGGGCCCGGGACAGGGCTCTATGGCTACACCTTC. As protein: CAWSLGPGTGLYGYTF.

The rearrangement joins TRBV18 to TRBJ2-1, with 11 bases fitting TRBD2. The CDR3 totals 16 residues. V lost 4 bases and J lost 4; bases outside the gene matches: 6. CDR1 and CDR2 from the germline V gene are KGHSH and LQKENI. In DNA form, the CDR3 reads TGTGCCAGCTCACGGACTAGCGGGCTTAGGTACAATGAGCAGTTCTTC. Encoded protein: CASSRTSGLRYNEQFF.

The chain combines TRBV11-2 with TRBJ1-2; 7 bases line up with TRBD1. From germline, CDR1 is SGHAT and CDR2 FQNNGV. The J segment lost 2 bases and the V segment lost 5 bases, leaving 2 bases of the junction unmatched. The CDR3 is 13 amino acids. The CDR3 spells CASSRDSNYGYTF. CDR3 nucleotides: TGTGCCAGCAGCCGGGACAGCAACTATGGCTACACCTTC.

The genes are TRBV7-9 and TRBJ1-1; D is uncertain. CDR1 is SEHNR and CDR2 is FQNEAQ in the germline V gene (reference sequence). The CDR3 sequence is 13 residues long. V was shortened by 6 bases and J by 4 bases, with 12 bases between the two germline ends. DNA for the CDR3: TGTGCCAGCAGTCCACTCATCGGCACTGAAGCTTTCTTT. This codes for CASSPLIGTEAFF.

The chain employs TRBV18 and TRBJ1-2; 8 nucleotides agree with TRBD1. CDR3 length: 13 amino acids. Germline loops: CDR1 KGHSH, CDR2 LQKENI. J was trimmed by 9 bases and V by 6 bases; bases with no gene match: 9. CDR3: CASSLNQGASYTF. Written as DNA, the CDR3 is TGTGCCAGCTCCCTCAACCAGGGGGCCAGCTACACCTTC.

This clone was picked up one time. V is TRBV5-1 and J is TRBJ1-4; D might be TRBD1 (6 bases). With 2 bases removed from V and 1 base from J, the gap between germline ends came to 6 bases. This CDR3 is 14 amino acids long. The germline gives CDR1 SGHRS, CDR2 YFSETQ. This CDR3 is CASSLQGTNEKLFF. The CDR3 DNA reads TGCGCCAGCAGCTTACAGGGAACTAATGAAAAACTGTTTTTT.

V is TRBV27 and J is TRBJ1-2; TRBD1 agrees at 8 bases. Trimming removed 4 bases from V and 4 bases from J; junction bases left unmatched: 5. This CDR3 has 14 amino acids. The germline V gene has CDR1 MNHEY and CDR2 SMNVEV (reference sequence). This chain's CDR3 is CASSSTGAGYGYTF. CDR3 coding DNA: TGTGCCAGCAGTTCGACAGGGGCCGGCTATGGCTACACCTTC.

The V and J genes are TRBV9 and TRBJ2-3; TRBD1 is a possible D gene (6 bases). CDR3 length: 16 amino acids. Germline V gene data show CDR1 as SGDLS and CDR2 as YYNGEE. The V gene lost 0 bases and the J gene lost 2 bases, with 13 bases spanning the gap. CDR3: CASSVVGQPLTDTQYF. DNA for the CDR3: TGTGCCAGCAGCGTAGTAGGACAGCCTCTCACAGATACGCAGTATTTT. The entire variable domain, with the rest obtained from reference TRBV9 and TRBJ2-3, is as follows: DSGVTQTPKHLITATGQRVTLRCSPRSGDLSVYWYQQSLDQGLQFLIQYYNGEERAKGNILERFSAQQFPDLHSELNLSSLELGDSALYFCASSVVGQPLTDTQYFGPGTRLTVL.

The chain is built from TRBV5-1 and TRBJ1-4; 9 bases fit TRBD1. The CDR3 covers 15 residues. Germline trimming cut 4 bases from V and 5 bases from J; bases unmatched to any gene: 6. Germline V gene data show CDR1 as SGHRS and CDR2 as YFSETQ. For the CDR3, the DNA is TGCGCCAGCAGCCCTGGACAGGGGAAAAATGAAAAACTGTTTTTT. Amino acid sequence: CASSPGQGKNEKLFF.

This clone was found a few times. V usage is TRBV6-1 and J usage is TRBJ2-7; 7 bases map to TRBD2. The CDR3 is 16 amino acids. Germline CDR1 and CDR2: MNHNS and SASEGT. Trimming took 3 bases from V and 5 from J; bases not matched to a gene: 13. The CDR3 protein is CASSEASGAVGNEQYF. The CDR3 DNA is TGTGCCAGCAGTGAGGCTAGCGGAGCGGTAGGAAACGAGCAGTACTTC.

The genes are TRBV25-1 and TRBJ2-5; 8 nucleotides align to TRBD1. The junction had 5 bases not matched to a gene; V was cut back by 1 base and J by 4 bases. Germline V gene sequence: CDR1 MGHDK, CDR2 SYGVNS. CDR3 length: 15 residues. The CDR3 region has the DNA TGTGCCAGCAGTGAATCCAGGGGGCTCGGAGAGACCCAGTACTTC. It yields the protein CASSESRGLGETQYF.

V is TRBV10-3 and J is TRBJ2-6, with a tentative D call TRBD1 (6 bases). The germline V gene has CDR1 ENHRY and CDR2 SYGVKD. Between the trimmed V and J ends, which lost 8 bases and 10 bases, there was a span of 21 bases. The length of the CDR3 is 15 residues. CDR3: CAIGPIGQRGNVLTF. In DNA, the CDR3 is TGTGCCATCGGGCCTATTGGACAGAGAGGTAACGTCCTGACTTTC.

This clone was counted once. The V call is TRBV9, the J call TRBJ2-2, with TRBD2 identical over 8 bases. The CDR3 runs to 18 residues. The ends lost 4 bases at V and 5 bases at J; junction bases unmatched: 16. The germline V gene encodes CDR1 SGDLS and CDR2 YYNGEE. DNA of the CDR3: TGTGCCAGCAGCCCCAGAGGTGGGGGGACTAGTAATACCGGGGAGCTGTTTTTT. Residues: CASSPRGGGTSNTGELFF. The full variable domain, with the rest looked up from reference TRBV9 and TRBJ2-2, is DSGVTQTPKHLITATGQRVTLRCSPRSGDLSVYWYQQSLDQGLQFLIQYYNGEERAKGNILERFSAQQFPDLHSELNLSSLELGDSALYFCASSPRGGGTSNTGELFFGEGSRLTVL.

CDR3: CASSLYGDRPLDSYEQYF. The CDR3 region has the DNA TGTGCCAGCAGTTTATATGGGGACAGGCCCCTCGACTCCTACGAGCAGTACTTC. This chain uses TRBV27 with TRBJ2-7, with 8 bases matching TRBD1. The CDR3 is 18 amino acids. The germline gives CDR1 MNHEY, CDR2 SMNVEV (reference sequence). V lost 1 base to trimming and J lost 0 bases; unmatched junction nucleotides: 11.

The V call is TRBV27, the J call TRBJ2-7, with 10 positions matching TRBD2. The germline gives CDR1 MNHEY, CDR2 SMNVEV (reference sequence). V lost 4 bases, J lost 0 bases, and 6 bases stayed unmatched. The CDR3 length is 16 residues. CDR3 amino acids: CASSSLAGGPSYEQYF. CDR3 nucleotides: TGTGCCAGCAGTTCCTTAGCGGGAGGTCCCTCCTACGAGCAGTACTTC.

This chain links TRBV7-2 with TRBJ2-1; 8 bases fit TRBD1. V lost 4 bases, J lost 6 bases, and 5 bases stayed unmatched. This CDR3 contains 14 residues. Germline loops: CDR1 SGHTA, CDR2 FQGNSA. This CDR3 is CASSSYRGSNEQFF. CDR3 sequence (DNA): TGTGCCAGCAGCTCCTACAGGGGGAGCAATGAGCAGTTCTTC.

This sequence joins TRBV5-1 and TRBJ2-5, with 8 bases that match TRBD2. The CDR3 runs 15 residues. V dropped 0 bases and J dropped 5; count of bases not matched to a gene: 6. From germline, CDR1 is SGHRS and CDR2 YFSETQ. Here the CDR3 reads CASSLVGRAGETQYF. DNA for the CDR3: TGCGCCAGCAGCTTGGTCGGGAGGGCCGGGGAGACCCAGTACTTC.